This T cell receptor beta chain was sequenced during a study of blood T cell repertoires in COVID-19. Study-wide background: There were acute and convalescent COVID-19 samples, and they came from the United States, Italy and Spain.

Germline V gene data show CDR1 as SGHDT and CDR2 as YYEEEE. V was clipped by 4 bases and J by 2 bases; unmatched bases: 10. The CDR3 spans 19 residues. This table comes from immunoSEQ multiplex PCR, and its TCRdb copy is limited to in-frame clones, with some not included. The repertoire holds 75,000 or so clones, with 70% to 90% as singletons. The material sequenced was peripheral blood. The receptor's source is a woman over 75 with acute or convalescent COVID-19. The chain is built from TRBV5-6 and TRBJ2-6, with 12 bases matching TRBD1. CDR3 in DNA: TGTGCCAGCAGCCCCATCTCAGGGACAGGGGGCACTGGGGCCAACGTCCTGACTTTC. It codes for CASSPISGTGGTGANVLTF.